The 13 T cell receptor beta chains in this list originate from one sample, sequenced in a study of blood T cell repertoires in COVID-19. Sequencing used immunoSEQ multiplex PCR; TCRdb keeps in-frame clones, though not all of them. Of roughly 400,000 clones listed, around 87% were seen once; the top ten hold 2.3%. Sequencing input: peripheral blood. Receptors originate from an older woman with COVID-19, enrolled during active disease.

The rearrangement uses TRBV6-1 and TRBJ1-2; no reliable D call. This CDR3 has 14 residues. V dropped 2 bases and J dropped 7 bases, with 14 bases sitting between them. Per germline, CDR1 MNHNS and CDR2 SASEGT. The CDR3 region is CASSELRAGFGYTF. The CDR3 coding sequence is TGTGCCAGCAGTGAACTGAGGGCAGGCTTTGGCTACACCTTC.

This clone was picked up a small number of times. The CDR3 DNA reads TGTGCCATCAGTGGGACAGGGGCCACGCAGCCCCAGCATTTT. Its translation is CAISGTGATQPQHF. The rearrangement joins TRBV10-3 to TRBJ1-5, with 9 positions matching TRBD1. V dropped 4 bases and J dropped 7; count of bases not matched to a gene: 5. Germline V gene lookup returns CDR1 ENHRY and CDR2 SYGVKD. This CDR3 has 14 residues.

The chain links TRBV5-1 to TRBJ1-1; 9 positions match TRBD1. V was pared by 4 bases and J by 3 bases, with 7 bases of the junction left unmatched. This CDR3 is 15 amino acids long. Germline CDR1 SGHRS, CDR2 YFSETQ. The CDR3 DNA sequence: TGCGCCAGCAGCGGGAGGGGACAGGGATACACTGAAGCTTTCTTT. It translates to CASSGRGQGYTEAFF.

In DNA, the CDR3 is TGCGCCAGCAGCTTAAGACCCACAGGGTCTGTCTCTGGAAACACCATATATTTT. Translating gives CASSLRPTGSVSGNTIYF. The V call is TRBV5-1, the J call TRBJ1-3; perhaps TRBD1 as D (6 bases). Deletions cut 2 bases from V and 0 bases from J, with 18 bases between. The length of the CDR3 is 18 residues. Germline V gene sequence: CDR1 SGHRS, CDR2 YFSETQ.

This clone was observed a single time. The sample holds other DNA sequences that translate to the same CDR3. V is TRBV27 and J is TRBJ2-7, with D perhaps TRBD2 (6 bases). The CDR3 runs 13 residues. Germline V lookup: CDR1 MNHEY, CDR2 SMNVEV (reference sequence). Trimming left V 3 bases short and J 3 bases short, with 9 bases between. This chain's CDR3 is CASSLAGSYEQYF. CDR3 DNA: TGTGCCAGCAGTTTGGCCGGGAGCTACGAGCAGTACTTC.

The chain is built from TRBV2 and TRBJ1-6, with a tentative D call TRBD1 (6 bases). V gave up 4 bases and J gave up 14 bases, with 9 bases separating them. Germline values: CDR1 SNHLY, CDR2 FYNNEI. The CDR3 runs 11 residues. CDR3 loop: CASSADRTLHF. CDR3 bases: TGTGCCAGCAGTGCCGACAGGACCCTCCACTTT. Full variable domain (missing parts from reference TRBV2 and TRBJ1-6): EPEVTQTPSHQVTQMGQEVILRCVPISNHLYFYWYRQILGQKVEFLVSFYNNEISEKSEIFDDQFSVERPDGSNFTLKIRSTKLEDSAMYFCASSADRTLHFGNGTRLTVT.

This chain uses TRBV2 with TRBJ1-6; D ambiguous. Germline CDR1 is SNHLY and CDR2 is FYNNEI. The CDR3 has 14 residues. The CDR3 DNA reads TGTGCGACCGCCCCGGCAGCGGTTCATTCACCCCTCCACTTT. This translates into CATAPAAVHSPLHF.

V and J are TRBV7-9 and TRBJ2-1, with 9 bases lining up with TRBD1. After removal of 4 bases from V and 3 bases from J, the junction contained 7 bases not matched to a gene. The CDR3 runs to 16 residues. Per germline, CDR1 SEHNR and CDR2 FQNEAQ (reference sequence). The CDR3: CASSSTWDRVYNEQFF. CDR3 sequence (DNA): TGTGCCAGCAGCTCCACCTGGGACAGGGTCTACAATGAGCAGTTCTTC.

The chain joins TRBV12-2 to TRBJ1-1; the DNA was not used to check the table's D call, TRBD1. TRBV12-2 counts as a pseudogene. The CDR3 loop spans 13 amino acids. CDR3 sequence reads: CASRFAQGPEAFF. The CDR3 coding sequence is TGTGCAAGTCGCTTTGCCCAGGGGCCTGAAGCTTTCTTT.

The J gene is TRBJ2-2, the V gene TRBV6-9; 8 bases are shared with TRBD1. This CDR3 comprises 17 residues. The germline gives CDR1 MNHGY, CDR2 SVAAGI. The ends lost 2 bases at V and 1 base at J; junction bases unmatched: 6. CDR3 DNA sequence: TGTGCCAGCAGTTATCCTACCGGGACAGGGAACACCGGGGAGCTGTTTTTT. Translating gives CASSYPTGTGNTGELFF.

This clone was recorded only once. The chain joins TRBV9 to TRBJ2-3, with 16 bases lining up with TRBD2. CDR3 length equals 16 residues. The V gene end was trimmed by 6 bases and the J gene end by 4 bases; junction bases not matched to a gene: 5. The germline gives CDR1 SGDLS, CDR2 YYNGEE. The DNA of the CDR3 is TGTGCCAGCAACCTTGGGACTAGCGGGGGGGCAGATACGCAGTATTTT. As protein: CASNLGTSGGADTQYF.

The gene calls are TRBV6-6 and TRBJ2-7, with a tentative D call TRBD1 (6 bases). The CDR3 covers 13 residues. V gave up 6 bases and J gave up 2 bases, with 11 bases separating them. Germline values: CDR1 MNHNY, CDR2 SVGAGI (reference sequence). Written as DNA, the CDR3 is TGTGCCAGCAGAACAGGGCCTACCTACGAGCAGTACTTC. It codes for CASRTGPTYEQYF.

This clone has only one observation. The rearrangement links TRBV6-5 to TRBJ1-2, with TRBD1 matching 10 bases. V was pared by 8 bases and J by 8 bases, with 5 bases of the junction left unmatched. The CDR3 is 12 residues long. Germline V CDR1 and CDR2: MNHEY, SVGAGI. CDR3 loop: CASLTGGAGYTF. The CDR3, as DNA: TGTGCCAGCCTGACAGGGGGCGCGGGCTACACCTTC.